This T cell receptor (beta chain) appears in the sequencing data of a study of early T cells in non-severe SARS-CoV-2 infection. Study as a whole: Sequencing input comprised bulk RNA from unsorted whole blood; chain pairing was not available. Study-level findings and limits: Anti-spike CD8 responses were favored by VDJdb matching, which missed private and CD4 specificities.

Individual cDNA molecules were tagged with unique molecular identifiers, the study reported. MiXCR was run by TCRdb on the 5' RACE reads, yielding one entry per CDR3 protein. Of around 60,000 distinct CDR3 sequences in the sample, around 11% were seen once. With respect to this clonotype: Its antigen is as yet unknown. Compared with germline, one end of the junction differs, possibly owing to a read error.

Germline V gives CDR1 SGHTA, CDR2 FQGNSA. This CDR3 comprises 12 residues. This chain connects TRBV7-2 to TRBJ2-7, with TRBD2 as a possible D gene (5 bases). This clonotype was obtained from an adult who was a healthcare worker with PCR-confirmed SARS-CoV-2 infection or an uninfected control (not recorded which). This material consisted of whole blood, taken at baseline. The CDR3 reads CASSLGEYEQYF. The DNA for the CDR3 is TGTGCCAGCAGCTTAGGGGAGTACGAGCAATACTTC. The full variable domain, rest sourced from reference TRBV7-2 and TRBJ2-7, is GAGVSQSPSNKVTEKGKDVELRCDPISGHTALYWYRQSLGQGLEFLIYFQGNSAPDKSGLPSDRFSAERTGGSVSTLTIQRTQQEDSAVYLCASSLGEYEQYFGPGTRLTVT.